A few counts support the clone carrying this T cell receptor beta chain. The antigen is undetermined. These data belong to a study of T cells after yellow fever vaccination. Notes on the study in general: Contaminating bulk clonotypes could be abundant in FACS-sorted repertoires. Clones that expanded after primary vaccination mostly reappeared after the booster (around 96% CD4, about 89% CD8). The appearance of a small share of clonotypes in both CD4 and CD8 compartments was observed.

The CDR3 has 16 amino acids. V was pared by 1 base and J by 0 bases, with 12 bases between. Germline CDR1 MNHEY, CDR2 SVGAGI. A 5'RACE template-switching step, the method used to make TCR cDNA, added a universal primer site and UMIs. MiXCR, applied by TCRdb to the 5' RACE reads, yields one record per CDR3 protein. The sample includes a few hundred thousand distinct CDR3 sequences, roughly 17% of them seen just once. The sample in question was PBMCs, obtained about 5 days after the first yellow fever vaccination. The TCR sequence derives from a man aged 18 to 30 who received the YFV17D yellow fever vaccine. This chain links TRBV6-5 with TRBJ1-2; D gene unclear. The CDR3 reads CASSYFGIQANYGYTF. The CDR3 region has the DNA TGTGCCAGCAGTTACTTTGGGATCCAAGCTAACTATGGCTACACCTTC.